This T cell receptor (beta chain) was captured by sequencing in a study of cytomegalovirus exposure and HLA in healthy donors (dated by TCRdb to about 2017). Notes on the research overall: A later analysis indicated that the 130 or so validation repertoires were generated on the platform also employed for the approximately 700 repertoires of the first cohort. The study aimed to test whether signatures of past pathogen exposure could be identified by cataloging public T cell receptors. In addition to the first cohort of around 670 subjects, a separate validation cohort of 130 or so different subjects was used. To predict cytomegalovirus infection status, the study brought together high-throughput TCR immunosequencing, statistical association of individual TCRs with disease status, and machine learning. What the research found in general, with its limitations: The classifier was reported to diagnose cytomegalovirus status with high specificity and sensitivity in both the original and validation cohorts. A few of the identified cytomegalovirus-associated TCR beta chains were confirmed in vitro to be specific for cytomegalovirus antigens. While some public TCRs were present in many individuals, most TCR sequences turned up only very rarely across donors. A later analysis had no HLA typing for the validation cohort, so co-occurrence there was scored across all 120 repertoires. It was suggested by the authors that the approach could potentially be generalized to other disease states and immunological phenotypes. In a later analysis, TCRs clustered in the first cohort were found to also tend to co-occur in the 120 validation repertoires, with 85% to 95% of cluster scores above 0. A total of fewer than 200 TCR beta chains were listed by the study as associated with cytomegalovirus.

The junction shows trimming of 10 bases on V and 7 bases on J, plus 13 bases between the germline ends. Per the germline V gene (reference sequence), MNHNY is the CDR1 and SVGAGI is the CDR2. The CDR3 sequence holds 12 residues, the cysteine and phenylalanine included. Of the read, only the CDR3 DNA is kept; its 36 bases are in frame from base 1. The donors were included in the validation cohort of 120 subjects, a group kept apart from the approximately 670-subject first cohort. Library creation used the immunoSEQ multiplex PCR assay. Under the source paper's analysis protocol: A statistical classification framework was developed to diagnose cytomegalovirus status using the catalog of TCR beta chain sequences. As stored in TCRdb, this immuneACCESS dataset retains in-frame rearrangements with V and J assigned. A fraction of the clones does not appear; measured against another copy, unresolved V genes explain less than half of the discrepancy, and the remainder lacks a known reason. V and J calls and clone size are copied from that table; D and trimming were computed from the DNA. The sample contains hundreds of thousands of clones, about nine tenths of them found a single time. In total, the top ten clones hold 2.5% to 3.5% of the sample.

Concerning this clone itself: Its antigen is not yet known. Base qualities are not at hand, and no much larger clone is one base apart.

The sequence is built from TRBV6-6 and TRBJ1-4; 5 matching bases give a weak D call of TRBD1. The source is a woman in her twenties or thirties in good health and CMV-seronegative. Specimen: PBMCs. The CDR3 corresponds to CAIGGFGEKLFF. The DNA reads as follows: TGTGCCATTGGGGGGTTCGGTGAAAAACTGTTTTTT.